This T cell receptor beta chain was profiled in a study of blood T cells in healthy people across ages. A second roughly 7 to 12 cycle PCR used barcoded and J-beta primers. TCRdb re-called the 5' RACE reads with MiXCR, one entry per CDR3 protein. This sample has about 640,000 distinct CDR3 sequences, with around 54% found just once. This clonotype has a handful of counts. Trimming stripped 3 bases from V and 4 bases from J, with 15 bases between. The CDR3 sequence is 15 residues long. Germline V gives CDR1 MDHEN, CDR2 SYDVKM. The genes are TRBV28 and TRBJ1-2, with TRBD1 as a possible D gene (6 bases). The sequence came from a man aged 60 to 75 in good health. Sequencing was done on a sample of blood. CDR3 DNA: TGTGCCAGCAGTTTGCCTAACAGGGTCGGCTATGGCTACACCTTC. Protein sequence: CASSLPNRVGYGYTF.